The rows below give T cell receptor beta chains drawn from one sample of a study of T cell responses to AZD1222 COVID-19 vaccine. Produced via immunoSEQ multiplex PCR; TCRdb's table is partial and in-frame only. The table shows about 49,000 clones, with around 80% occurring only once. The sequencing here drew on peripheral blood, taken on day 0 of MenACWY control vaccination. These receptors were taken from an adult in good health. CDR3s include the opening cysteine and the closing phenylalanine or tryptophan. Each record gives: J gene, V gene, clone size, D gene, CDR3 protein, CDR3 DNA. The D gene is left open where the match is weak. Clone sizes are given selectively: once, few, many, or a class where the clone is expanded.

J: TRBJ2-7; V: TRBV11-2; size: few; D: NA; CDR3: CASSFGEALLKQYF; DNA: TGTGCCAGCAGCTTTGGTGAGGCCCTCTTGAAGCAGTACTTC
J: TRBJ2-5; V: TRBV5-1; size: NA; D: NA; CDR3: CASSSTTVPQETQYF; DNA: TGCGCCAGCAGCTCCACGACGGTGCCACAAGAGACCCAGTACTTC
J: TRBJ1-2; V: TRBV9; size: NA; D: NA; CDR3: CASSIGQTDNYGYTF; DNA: TGTGCCAGCAGCATCGGACAGACGGATAACTATGGCTACACCTTC
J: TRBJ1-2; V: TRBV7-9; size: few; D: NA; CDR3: CASSQDLQANYGYTF; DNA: TGTGCCAGCAGCCAAGACCTCCAGGCCAACTATGGCTACACCTTC
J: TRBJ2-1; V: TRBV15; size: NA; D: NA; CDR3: CATSGQMWAEQFF; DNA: TGTGCCACCAGCGGACAGATGTGGGCTGAGCAGTTCTTC
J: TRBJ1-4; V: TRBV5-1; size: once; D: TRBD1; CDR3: CASSSSYRGANEKLFF; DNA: TGCGCCAGCAGCTCCTCCTACAGGGGTGCTAATGAAAAACTGTTTTTT
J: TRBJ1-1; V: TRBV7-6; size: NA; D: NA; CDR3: CASSLAEGEGRNTEAFF; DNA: TGTGCCAGCAGCTTAGCGGAAGGGGAGGGGCGCAACACTGAAGCTTTCTTT
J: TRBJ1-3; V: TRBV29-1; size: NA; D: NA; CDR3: CSVEETKTGNTIYF; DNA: TGCAGCGTTGAGGAGACGAAGACGGGAAACACCATATATTTT
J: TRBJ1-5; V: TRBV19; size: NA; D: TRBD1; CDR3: CASSPNLRDRESNF; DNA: TGTGCCAGTAGTCCTAATTTGAGAGACAGGGAGTCGAATTTT
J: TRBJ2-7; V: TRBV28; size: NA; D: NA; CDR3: CASSLGPLVSEQYF; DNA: TGTGCCAGCAGTTTAGGGCCCTTAGTATCCGAGCAGTACTTC
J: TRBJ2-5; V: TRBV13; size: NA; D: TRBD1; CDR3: CASSLAGQGDQETQYF; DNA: TGTGCCAGCAGCCTAGCCGGACAGGGGGACCAAGAGACCCAGTACTTC
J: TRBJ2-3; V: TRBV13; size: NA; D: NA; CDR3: CASSFLGGALSDTQYF; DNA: TGTGCCAGCAGCTTCCTAGGAGGGGCCCTCTCGGATACGCAGTATTTT
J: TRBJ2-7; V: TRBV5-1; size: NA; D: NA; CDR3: CASSPTGKISYEQYF; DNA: TGCGCCAGCAGCCCCACAGGGAAGATCTCCTACGAGCAGTACTTC
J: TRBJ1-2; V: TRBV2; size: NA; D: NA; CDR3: CASGETMAENYGYTF; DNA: TGTGCCAGCGGAGAAACCATGGCCGAGAACTATGGCTACACCTTC
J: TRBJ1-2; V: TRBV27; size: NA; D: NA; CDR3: CASSSAGADYGYTF; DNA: TGTGCCAGCAGTTCGGCGGGCGCGGACTATGGCTACACCTTC
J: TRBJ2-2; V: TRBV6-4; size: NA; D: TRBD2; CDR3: CASSEQGGHTGELFF; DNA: TGTGCCAGCAGTGAGCAGGGAGGGCACACCGGGGAGCTGTTTTTT
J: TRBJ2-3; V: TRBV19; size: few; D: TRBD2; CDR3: CASSIHLAGLTKNTQYF; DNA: TGTGCCAGTAGTATCCACCTAGCGGGCCTGACAAAAAATACGCAGTATTTT
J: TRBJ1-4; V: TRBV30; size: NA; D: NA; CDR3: CASQSMETEKLFF; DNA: TGTGCCTCCCAATCAATGGAGACGGAGAAACTGTTTTTT
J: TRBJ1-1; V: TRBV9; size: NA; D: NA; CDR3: CASSVSGTEAFF; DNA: TGTGCCAGCAGCGTCTCAGGAACTGAAGCTTTCTTT
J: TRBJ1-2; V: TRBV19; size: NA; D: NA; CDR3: CASREGGLYGYTF; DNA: TGTGCCAGTCGAGAGGGGGGCTTGTATGGCTACACCTTC
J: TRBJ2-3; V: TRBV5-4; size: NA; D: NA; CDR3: CASSLKGSQADTQYF; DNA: TGTGCCAGCAGCTTGAAGGGATCTCAAGCAGATACGCAGTATTTT
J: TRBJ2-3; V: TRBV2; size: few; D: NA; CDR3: CASSSGYSTDTQYF; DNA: TGTGCCAGCAGTAGCGGTTATAGCACAGATACGCAGTATTTT
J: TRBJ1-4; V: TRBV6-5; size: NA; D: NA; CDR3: CASQSGGWLFF; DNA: TGTGCCAGCCAGAGTGGCGGGTGGCTGTTTTTT
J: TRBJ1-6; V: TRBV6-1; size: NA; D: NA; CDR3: CASSEVGFDQDPPLHF; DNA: TGTGCCAGCAGTGAAGTCGGATTTGATCAGGATCCACCCCTCCACTTT
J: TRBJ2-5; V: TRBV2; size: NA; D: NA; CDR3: CASSAATLPGETQYF; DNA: TGTGCCAGCAGTGCGGCGACACTACCAGGGGAGACCCAGTACTTC
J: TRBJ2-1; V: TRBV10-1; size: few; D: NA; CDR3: CASSFLKGVAKKTNEQFF; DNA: TGCGCCAGCAGCTTCCTCAAAGGTGTAGCGAAGAAAACCAATGAGCAGTTCTTC
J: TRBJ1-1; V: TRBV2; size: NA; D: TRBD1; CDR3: CASNYGQVAATEAFF; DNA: TGTGCCAGCAATTATGGACAGGTTGCGGCGACTGAAGCTTTCTTT
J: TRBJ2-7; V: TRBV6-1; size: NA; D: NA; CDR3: CASSETPYEQYF; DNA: TGTGCCAGCAGTGAAACTCCCTACGAGCAGTACTTC
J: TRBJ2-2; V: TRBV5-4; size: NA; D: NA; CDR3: CASSLENAGTSGELFF; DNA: TGTGCCAGCAGCTTGGAAAATGCAGGAACGTCCGGGGAGCTGTTTTTT
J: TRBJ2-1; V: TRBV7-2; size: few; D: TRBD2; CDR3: CASSLALAGKGEQFF; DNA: TGTGCCAGCAGCCTCGCCCTAGCGGGAAAGGGTGAGCAGTTCTTC
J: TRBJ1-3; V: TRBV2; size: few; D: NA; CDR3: CASSEGSPGNTIYF; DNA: TGTGCCAGCAGTGAAGGGTCTCCTGGAAACACCATATATTTT
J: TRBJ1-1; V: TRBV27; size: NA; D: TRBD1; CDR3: CASSLRDRGNTEAFF; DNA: TGTGCCAGCAGTTTACGGGACAGGGGGAACACTGAAGCTTTCTTT
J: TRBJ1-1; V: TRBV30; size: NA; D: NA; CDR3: CAWMNGLGTFALSTDTEAFF; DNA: TGTGCCTGGATGAACGGGTTAGGGACCTTCGCTCTAAGTACGGACACTGAAGCTTTCTTT
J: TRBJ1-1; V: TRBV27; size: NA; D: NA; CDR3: CASRKTGRWNTEAFF; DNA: TGTGCCAGCAGAAAAACAGGAAGGTGGAACACTGAAGCTTTCTTT
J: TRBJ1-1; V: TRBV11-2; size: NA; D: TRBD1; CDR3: CASSLTGGTEAFF; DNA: TGTGCCAGCAGCTTAACAGGGGGAACTGAAGCTTTCTTT
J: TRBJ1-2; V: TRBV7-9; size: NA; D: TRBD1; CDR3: CASSLTGVDGYTF; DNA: TGTGCCAGCAGCCTTACAGGGGTCGATGGCTACACCTTC
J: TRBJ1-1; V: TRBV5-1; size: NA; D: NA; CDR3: CASSFGKAGTEAFF; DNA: TGCGCCAGCAGCTTTGGGAAGGCGGGGACTGAAGCTTTCTTT
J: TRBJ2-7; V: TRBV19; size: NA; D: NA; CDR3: CASSIGGAAYEQYF; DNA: TGTGCCAGTAGTATAGGGGGAGCGGCCTACGAGCAGTACTTC
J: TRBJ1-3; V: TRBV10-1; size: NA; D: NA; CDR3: CASRKTGAGNTIYF; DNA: TGCGCCAGCAGAAAAACAGGAGCTGGAAACACCATATATTTT
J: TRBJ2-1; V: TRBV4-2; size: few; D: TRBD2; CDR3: CASSAPASGIYEQFF; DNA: TGTGCCAGCAGCGCCCCAGCTAGCGGGATTTATGAGCAGTTCTTC
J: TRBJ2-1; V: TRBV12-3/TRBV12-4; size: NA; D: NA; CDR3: CASSLWVSNEQFF; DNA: TGTGCCAGCAGTTTATGGGTCTCCAATGAGCAGTTCTTC
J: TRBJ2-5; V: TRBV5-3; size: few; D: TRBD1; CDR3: CARSLRTGPAQETQYF; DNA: TGTGCCAGAAGCTTGAGGACAGGACCGGCCCAAGAGACCCAGTACTTC
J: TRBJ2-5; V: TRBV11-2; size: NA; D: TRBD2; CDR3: CASSLDPAGGLETQYF; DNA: TGTGCCAGCAGCTTAGATCCTGCGGGAGGTCTGGAGACCCAGTACTTC
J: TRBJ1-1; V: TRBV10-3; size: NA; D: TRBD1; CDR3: CAMGTGINTEAFF; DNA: TGTGCCATGGGGACAGGAATCAACACTGAAGCTTTCTTT
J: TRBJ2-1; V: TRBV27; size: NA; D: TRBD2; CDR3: CASSPWTSGGEEQFF; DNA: TGTGCCAGCAGCCCTTGGACTAGCGGAGGAGAAGAGCAGTTCTTC